The clone carrying this T cell receptor (beta chain) was counted between two and nine times. Its antigen is unknown. TCR beta libraries were prepared from cDNA with unique molecular identifiers. Via MiXCR, TCRdb re-called the PCR reads, giving one row per CDR3 protein. The sample holds hundreds of thousands of distinct CDR3 sequences, approximately 30% seen once. The CDR3 contains 18 residues. The V segment lost 1 base and the J segment 4 bases; nucleotides outside the gene matches: 18. The V gene's germline CDR1 is DFQATT and CDR2 SNEGSKA (reference sequence). The data derive from a study of post-analysis software for immune sequencing data. Study-wide context: Clinical courses comprised relapsing-remitting, secondary progressive and progressive-relapsing multiple sclerosis.

Study-level points and caveats: A significant reduction in normalized Chao1 diversity was observed in multiple sclerosis patients versus controls. Included in a set of roughly five TRBV segments more frequent in patients than controls were TRBV5-6, TRBV5-1 and TRBV20-1.

The rearrangement uses TRBV20-1 and TRBJ2-7; 8 nucleotides align to TRBD1. This sequence was found in a girl aged 10-17 years with multiple sclerosis. Sequenced material: blood. In DNA form, the CDR3 reads TGCAGTGCTAGAGTCAGGGCGCGCGGTGGCAGGGGGCCGTACGAGCAGTACTTC. It encodes CSARVRARGGRGPYEQYF.